These T cell receptor beta chains were read from a single sample in a study of vaccination and CD4 T cells after COVID-19. Their antigens remain unidentified. TCRdb recomputed calls from the PCR reads with MiXCR, one row per CDR3 protein. Here the sample spans 20,000 to 25,000 distinct CDR3 sequences, approximately 56% being singletons. The material was CD4+ T cells from blood, cultured in vitro, obtained after SARS-CoV-2 vaccination. The receptor set was obtained from a human donor who received a COVID-19 vaccine. CDR3s include the opening cysteine and the closing phenylalanine or tryptophan. Fields, in order: V gene, clone size, D gene, J gene, CDR3 protein, CDR3 DNA. The D gene is left open where the match is weak. Where a row states a size, it is once, few, many or the class of an expanded clone; other rows omit it.

TRBV6-5,-,-,TRBJ1-2,CASSFGDYGYTF,TGTGCCAGCAGTTTCGGCGACTATGGCTACACCTTC
TRBV6-2/TRBV6-3,-,-,TRBJ2-5,CASSPDRYSETQYF,TGTGCCAGCAGCCCCGACAGGTACTCAGAGACCCAGTACTTC
TRBV12-3/TRBV12-4,-,-,TRBJ1-6,CASSPEGSPLHF,TGTGCCAGCAGTCCTGAGGGTTCACCCCTCCACTTT
TRBV6-5,-,-,TRBJ1-5,CASSFGRWSRSINQPQHF,TGTGCCAGCAGTTTTGGCAGGTGGAGCAGGAGCATCAATCAGCCCCAGCATTTT
TRBV24-1,few,-,TRBJ1-1,CATSDLTSPLWGPVNTEAFF,TGTGCCACCAGTGATTTGACGTCCCCGCTATGGGGCCCGGTGAACACTGAAGCTTTCTTT
TRBV18,-,-,TRBJ1-6,CASSPGGEYNSPLHF,TGTGCCAGCTCACCGGGGGGCGAGTATAATTCACCCCTCCACTTT
TRBV7-9,-,TRBD1,TRBJ2-3,CASSLGDDRGTISDTQYF,TGTGCCAGCAGCTTAGGAGATGACAGGGGTACAATTTCGGATACGCAGTATTTT
TRBV6-1,-,TRBD1,TRBJ2-3,CASSGWDRGSTDTQYF,TGTGCCAGCAGTGGCTGGGACAGGGGAAGCACAGATACGCAGTATTTT
TRBV20-1,once,-,TRBJ2-1,CSAAYNEQFF,TGCAGTGCCGCCTACAATGAGCAGTTCTTC
TRBV2,-,TRBD1,TRBJ1-2,CASSSGQGEGGYTF,TGTGCCAGCAGTTCAGGACAGGGGGAAGGTGGCTACACCTTC
TRBV24-1,-,TRBD1,TRBJ2-1,CATSDRDRTYNEQFF,TGTGCCACCAGTGATCGGGACAGGACCTACAATGAGCAGTTCTTC
TRBV5-1,few,-,TRBJ2-3,CASSLGLEGVDTQYF,TGCGCCAGCAGCTTGGGACTAGAGGGGGTGGATACGCAGTATTTT
TRBV7-9,-,-,TRBJ1-4,CASSLGQNNEKLFF,TGTGCCAGCAGCTTAGGCCAGAATAATGAAAAACTGTTTTTT
TRBV2,-,-,TRBJ2-1,CASRIGNEQFF,TGTGCCAGCAGGATTGGTAATGAGCAGTTCTTC
TRBV7-6,few,TRBD1,TRBJ2-5,CASSSGLVGGLETQYF,TGTGCCAGCAGCTCCGGCCTAGTAGGGGGCCTCGAGACCCAGTACTTC
TRBV11-3,-,-,TRBJ1-2,CASSLGGAGAYGYTF,TGTGCCAGCAGCTTAGGGGGGGCAGGCGCGTATGGCTACACCTTC
TRBV30,-,-,TRBJ1-1,CAWNSGSIGETEAFF,TGTGCCTGGAATTCGGGATCCATCGGGGAGACTGAAGCTTTCTTT
TRBV10-3,-,-,TRBJ2-5,CAISVTGEETQYF,TGTGCCATCAGTGTTACGGGGGAAGAGACCCAGTACTTC
TRBV6-1,-,-,TRBJ2-5,CASNRAGEEETQYF,TGTGCCAGCAATAGGGCAGGGGAGGAAGAGACCCAGTACTTC
TRBV7-9,-,-,TRBJ1-1,CASSLDGQAEAFF,TGTGCCAGCAGCTTAGACGGGCAGGCTGAAGCTTTCTTT
TRBV6-1,few,-,TRBJ1-6,CASRPVNSPLHF,TGTGCCAGCAGGCCAGTGAATTCACCCCTCCACTTT
TRBV6-1,few,-,TRBJ1-2,CASRSSGTDLNGYTF,TGTGCCAGCAGGTCCTCCGGGACTGACCTTAATGGCTACACCTTC
TRBV5-1,-,TRBD1,TRBJ2-5,CASSAGTGNQETQYF,TGCGCCAGCAGCGCCGGGACAGGTAACCAAGAGACCCAGTACTTC
TRBV19,-,TRBD1,TRBJ1-1,CASMRSTWDREIPTEAFF,TGTGCCAGCATGAGATCAACATGGGACAGGGAAATCCCCACTGAAGCTTTCTTT
TRBV10-1,-,TRBD1,TRBJ2-5,CASSSGTDSRTQYF,TGCGCCAGCAGCTCCGGGACAGACTCTCGAACCCAGTACTTC
TRBV7-2,few,TRBD2,TRBJ2-5,CASSLATSRETQYF,TGTGCCAGCAGCTTAGCGACTAGCAGGGAGACCCAGTACTTC
TRBV5-8,-,-,TRBJ2-7,CASSLGLGSSQYF,TGTGCCAGCAGCTTGGGATTAGGGTCCAGTCAGTACTTC
TRBV2,-,-,TRBJ2-3,CASSGGTDTQYF,TGTGCCAGCAGTGGGGGCACAGATACGCAGTATTTT
TRBV30,-,-,TRBJ2-7,CAWSLMVSGLGEQYF,TGTGCCTGGAGTCTTATGGTATCAGGGCTGGGGGAGCAGTACTTC
TRBV21-1,once,-,TRBJ2-2,CASSKSGASGGASTGELFF,TGTGCCAGCAGCAAATCAGGCGCTAGCGGGGGGGCAAGCACCGGGGAGCTGTTTTTT
TRBV19,-,TRBD1,TRBJ1-3,CASSIGGGQTRNTIYF,TGTGCCAGTAGTATCGGAGGGGGACAGACAAGAAACACCATATATTTT
TRBV6-1,-,TRBD1,TRBJ1-2,CASSSTGVGYGYTF,TGTGCCAGCAGCTCGACAGGGGTAGGGTATGGCTACACCTTC
TRBV19,-,-,TRBJ2-5,CASSKAGTQETQYF,TGTGCCAGTAGTAAGGCGGGGACTCAAGAGACCCAGTACTTC
TRBV6-1,-,-,TRBJ1-1,CASSEGAGGDTEAFF,TGTGCCAGCAGTGAGGGGGCTGGGGGGGACACTGAAGCTTTCTTT
TRBV20-1,-,-,TRBJ1-4,CGGTRDEKLFF,TGCGGTGGTACGAGGGATGAAAAACTGTTTTTT
TRBV12-3/TRBV12-4,-,-,TRBJ2-3,CASSFTGTNTDTQYF,TGTGCCAGCAGTTTCACCGGGACAAACACAGATACGCAGTATTTT
TRBV7-7,-,TRBD2,TRBJ2-5,CASSSTSGVETQYF,TGTGCCAGCAGCTCCACTAGCGGGGTAGAGACCCAGTACTTC
TRBV10-3,-,-,TRBJ2-3,CAISEMKGQGRTDTQYF,TGTGCCATCAGTGAGATGAAGGGTCAGGGGCGCACAGATACGCAGTATTTT
TRBV12-3/TRBV12-4,-,TRBD1,TRBJ1-2,CASSKGQGAYGYTF,TGTGCCAGCAGCAAGGGACAGGGGGCCTATGGCTACACCTTC
TRBV24-1,-,-,TRBJ2-6,CATMSGTHSGANVLTF,TGTGCCACCATGTCAGGGACGCACTCTGGGGCCAACGTCCTGACTTTC
TRBV6-5,-,TRBD1,TRBJ1-1,CASSYLRTGNTEAFF,TGTGCCAGCAGTTACCTTAGGACAGGGAACACTGAAGCTTTCTTT
TRBV12-3/TRBV12-4,-,-,TRBJ1-2,CASSLVSGGNYGYTF,TGTGCCAGCAGTTTAGTCTCCGGCGGTAACTATGGCTACACCTTC
TRBV20-1,-,-,TRBJ2-5,CSARFGGETQYF,TGCAGTGCTAGATTCGGCGGGGAGACCCAGTACTTC
TRBV7-2,-,-,TRBJ1-2,CASSPGTFPGGYTF,TGTGCCAGCAGCCCGGGGACGTTCCCCGGGGGCTACACCTTC
TRBV5-4,-,-,TRBJ2-7,CASSRGGGRGSYEQYF,TGTGCCAGCAGCCGCGGGGGAGGCAGGGGGTCCTACGAGCAGTACTTC
TRBV3-1,-,TRBD1,TRBJ2-7,CASSLRLLTGSSYEQYF,TGTGCCAGCAGCCTCAGACTTTTGACAGGGAGCTCCTACGAGCAGTACTTC
TRBV24-1,-,TRBD2,TRBJ2-5,CATSDFKTSGGAGETQYF,TGTGCCACCAGTGATTTTAAGACTAGCGGGGGGGCGGGTGAGACCCAGTACTTC
TRBV2,-,-,TRBJ1-1,CASSERVRVAKNTEAFF,TGTGCCAGCAGTGAGAGGGTCAGGGTGGCCAAGAACACTGAAGCTTTCTTT